These 14 T cell receptor beta chains originate from one sample sequenced in a study of graft-versus-host responses after intestinal transplantation. The antigens these receptors bind are not known. Clones were sequenced by immunoSEQ multiplex PCR, and TCRdb holds only the in-frame ones, with some missing. Of 75,000 to 95,000 clones in the sample, about 93% were seen once. The source was unstimulated CD8+ T cells sorted from spleen or lymph node cells, collected before intestinal transplant. The origin of the receptors is a human donor who received an intestinal transplant.

The V call is TRBV5-6, the J call TRBJ1-6; 7 bases map to TRBD1. This CDR3 region has 15 residues. Germline V gene data show CDR1 as SGHDT and CDR2 as YYEEEE. J lost 4 bases, V lost 4 bases, and 5 bases had no gene match. The CDR3 here is CASSLGTAYNSPLHF. The CDR3 DNA sequence: TGTGCCAGCAGCCTCGGGACAGCTTATAATTCACCCCTCCACTTT. The entire variable domain, with the rest obtained from reference TRBV5-6 and TRBJ1-6, is as follows: DAGVTQSPTHLIKTRGQQVTLRCSPKSGHDTVSWYQQALGQGPQFIFQYYEEEERQRGNFPDRFSGHQFPNYSSELNVNALLLGDSALYLCASSLGTAYNSPLHFGNGTRLTVT.

This clone was seen more than once but under ten times. Written as DNA, the CDR3 is TGTGCCAGCACCTTGACTAGCGGGGGGCCGAACACCGGGGAGCTGTTTTTT. This gives the protein CASTLTSGGPNTGELFF. The rearrangement uses TRBV27 and TRBJ2-2, with TRBD2 matching 13 bases. Germline V gene lookup returns CDR1 MNHEY and CDR2 SMNVEV (reference sequence). The V segment lost 7 bases and the J segment 0 bases; nucleotides outside the gene matches: 5. The CDR3 runs to 17 residues.

The chain uses TRBV4-3 and TRBJ2-3, with TRBD1 matching over 7 bases. This CDR3 region has 15 residues. CDR1 and CDR2 (germline): LGHNA, YSLEER. J was trimmed by 4 bases and V by 0 bases; bases with no gene match: 4. DNA for the CDR3: TGCGCCAGCAGCCAAGAGGCCAGGGGGTCAGATACGCAGTATTTT. This codes for CASSQEARGSDTQYF.

The V gene is TRBV9, the J gene TRBJ1-1; D might be TRBD1 (5 bases). The V end lost 4 bases, the J end lost 4 bases, and 11 bases lay between the germline ends. Germline CDR1 SGDLS, CDR2 YYNGEE. The CDR3 contains 13 residues. The CDR3: CASSPGHSTEAFF. The CDR3 DNA follows: TGTGCCAGCAGCCCAGGACACAGCACTGAAGCTTTCTTT.

This chain links TRBV4-1 with TRBJ2-7; tentatively, D is TRBD1 (5 bases). V shed 2 bases and J shed 3 bases, with 14 bases lying between them. Germline CDR1 reads MGHRA; CDR2 reads YSYEKL. This CDR3 region has 15 residues. The DNA of the CDR3 is TGCGCCAGCAGCCAAACCCCAGACAGAATCTACGAGCAGTACTTC. Translated, it gives CASSQTPDRIYEQYF.

This chain links TRBV5-1 with TRBJ1-1; 9 bases agree with TRBD1. The CDR3 consists of 14 residues. Trimming at V came to 5 bases and at J to 4 bases, leaving 6 bases not matched to a gene. The germline CDR1 and CDR2 sequences are SGHRS and YFSETQ. CDR3 DNA sequence: TGCGCCAGCAGAGAGACAGGGGGAGGCACTGAAGCTTTCTTT. Amino acid sequence: CASRETGGGTEAFF.

As for this clone: This sample also contains other DNA sequences that code for the same CDR3. The chain recombines TRBV30 with TRBJ2-7, with a possible D match to TRBD1 (6 bases). CDR3 length: 13 residues. Between the trimmed V and J ends, which lost 2 bases and 4 bases, there was a span of 12 bases. Germline V gene lookup returns CDR1 GTSNPN and CDR2 SVGIG (reference sequence). The CDR3 region is CAWSPGHNYEQYF. The CDR3 bases are TGTGCCTGGAGTCCGGGACATAATTACGAGCAGTACTTC.

The chain couples TRBV6-5 to TRBJ2-3; possible D gene TRBD1, 6 bases. Germline CDR1 MNHEY, CDR2 SVGAGI. Trimming took 6 bases from V and 0 from J, leaving 13 bases between them. The CDR3 is made up of 15 amino acids. CDR3 DNA sequence: TGTGCCAGCAGGCCTACAGGGTTAAGCACAGATACGCAGTATTTT. This translates into CASRPTGLSTDTQYF.

In regard to this clone: At the DNA level, this CDR3 is encoded by other sequences in the same sample as well. Written as DNA, the CDR3 is TGTGCCAGCAGCTTAGTCGGGGGAACCAACTATGGCTACACCTTC. Translating it yields CASSLVGGTNYGYTF. V is TRBV7-9 and J is TRBJ1-2, with D tentatively TRBD1 (5 bases). Looked up from germline, CDR1 is SEHNR and CDR2 is FQNEAQ (reference sequence). The CDR3 length is 15 residues. Trimming removed 1 base at V and 2 bases at J, with 11 bases between.

The rearrangement links TRBV27 to TRBJ1-1; a possible D gene is TRBD1 (5 bases). The CDR3 is 14 amino acids. Between the trimmed V and J ends, which lost 6 bases and 4 bases, there was a span of 15 bases. Germline assignment: CDR1 MNHEY and CDR2 SMNVEV (reference sequence). CDR3 bases: TGTGCCAGCAGCCCCAGGGTGGGGGGCACTGAAGCTTTCTTT. Translating it yields CASSPRVGGTEAFF.

V and J are TRBV7-6 and TRBJ2-7; D possibly corresponds to TRBD1 (6 bases). Germline CDR1 and CDR2: SGHVS and FNYEAQ. Trimming left V 1 base short and J 2 bases short, with 9 bases between. This CDR3 is 14 amino acids long. The chain's CDR3 is CASSLVGQTYEQYF. Written as DNA, the CDR3 is TGTGCCAGCAGCTTAGTGGGACAAACCTACGAGCAGTACTTC.

The chain couples TRBV12-5 to TRBJ1-4; 11 bases agree with TRBD1. J was trimmed by 8 bases and V by 9 bases; bases with no gene match: 8. The CDR3 has 14 residues. Per the germline V gene, CDR1 is LGHNT and CDR2 is FRNRAP. The CDR3 coding sequence is TGTGCTAGCGGAGGACAGGGGGCTTCGGAAAAACTGTTTTTT. Translating gives CASGGQGASEKLFF.

The chain links TRBV7-2 to TRBJ2-3; possible D gene TRBD2, 5 bases. This CDR3 spans 13 amino acids. V lost 2 bases and J 6 bases, leaving 9 bases between the germline ends. CDR1 and CDR2 (germline): SGHTA, FQGNSA. CDR3 DNA sequence: TGTGCCAGCAGCTTACCACTAGGGGATACGCAGTATTTT. As protein: CASSLPLGDTQYF.

The V and J genes are TRBV13 and TRBJ1-1; 7 bases are a match to TRBD1. Germline CDR1 is PRHDT and CDR2 is FYEKMQ (reference sequence). There are 13 residues in the CDR3. The V gene end was trimmed by 4 bases and the J gene end by 4 bases; junction bases not matched to a gene: 3. CDR3 region: CASSSGGGTEAFF. In nucleotides, the CDR3 is TGTGCCAGCAGCTCAGGGGGGGGCACTGAAGCTTTCTTT.